One and the same sample provided the 10 T cell receptor beta chains below, sequenced in a study of TIL therapy for anti-PD-1-resistant metastatic lung cancer. The libraries were made with immunoSEQ v3. The assay was immunoSEQ multiplex PCR, and TCRdb's table has in-frame clones only and misses some. The sample lists some 26,000 clones; less than 65% were seen once. Time point specified: pre-treatment sample, taken before nivolumab and TIL therapy. Pleural nodules or supraclavicular lymph nodes made up most of the excised metastases sampled. Here the sequenced sample was tumor tissue, taken at baseline. These receptors were obtained from a woman between 25 and 80 years old with non-small cell lung cancer.

This clone was observed a handful of times. The rearrangement joins TRBV5-6 to TRBJ2-7; D unresolved. Between the trimmed V and J ends, which lost 7 bases and 0 bases, there was a span of 5 bases. The CDR3 contains 11 residues. From germline, CDR1 is SGHDT and CDR2 YYEEEE. The chain's CDR3 is CASASSYEQYF. CDR3 DNA sequence: TGTGCCAGCGCCTCCTCCTACGAGCAGTACTTC. The full variable domain, in which reference TRBV5-6 and TRBJ2-7 provide the parts outside the CDR3, is DAGVTQSPTHLIKTRGQQVTLRCSPKSGHDTVSWYQQALGQGPQFIFQYYEEEERQRGNFPDRFSGHQFPNYSSELNVNALLLGDSALYLCASASSYEQYFGPGTRLTVT.

The V call is TRBV10-3, the J call TRBJ2-1, with TRBD2 identical over 9 bases. In germline, CDR1 is ENHRY, CDR2 SYGVKD. With V trimmed by 4 bases and J by 4 bases, 8 bases remained unmatched. The CDR3 totals 16 residues. The CDR3 DNA follows: TGTGCCATCAGTGGAATCCTAGCGGGACCGTACAATGAGCAGTTCTTC. Translated, it gives CAISGILAGPYNEQFF.

Comments on this clone: One end of the junction fails to match germline, which may point to a read error. This chain joins TRBV6-6 and TRBJ2-7, with D hard to call. Germline CDR1 MNHNY, CDR2 SVGAGI (reference sequence). The length of the CDR3 is 11 residues. For the CDR3, the DNA is TGTGCCAGCAGTTCTGGGTCATTGACTGACTTC. Residues: CASSSGSLTDF.

The chain links TRBV28 to TRBJ1-2, with a tentative D call TRBD1 (5 bases). Trimming pared 8 bases from V and 5 bases from J, leaving 15 bases between. The germline V gene encodes CDR1 MDHEN and CDR2 SYDVKM. This CDR3 region has 13 residues. CDR3: CASLRGGRYGYTF. For the CDR3, the DNA is TGTGCCAGCCTACGGGGGGGGAGGTATGGCTACACCTTC.

V gene TRBV27 combines with J gene TRBJ2-7, with D uncertain. Trimming left V 2 bases short and J 0 bases short, with 11 bases between. CDR1 and CDR2 from the germline V gene are MNHEY and SMNVEV (reference sequence). This CDR3 has 15 residues. DNA for the CDR3: TGTGCCAGCAGTTTAAATAGTATGCGCTCCTACGAGCAGTACTTC. This gives the protein CASSLNSMRSYEQYF.

The rearrangement links TRBV19 to TRBJ1-3, with TRBD1 matching 8 bases. The germline V gene encodes CDR1 LNHDA and CDR2 SQIVND (reference sequence). The ends lost 5 bases at V and 4 bases at J; junction bases unmatched: 7. The CDR3 is 15 residues long. The CDR3 region is CASSVQGAGGNTIYF. The CDR3 DNA follows: TGTGCCAGTAGTGTGCAGGGGGCTGGCGGAAACACCATATATTTT.

This chain links TRBV29-1 with TRBJ2-1; 9 nucleotides match TRBD2. The CDR3 length is 14 residues. Germline-derived CDR1 and CDR2 are SQVTM and ANQGSEA. The junction had 12 bases not matched to a gene; V was cut back by 0 bases and J by 15 bases. CDR3 loop: CSVEDHLSGSYGFF. The CDR3 DNA is TGCAGCGTTGAAGATCATCTTAGCGGGAGTTATGGGTTCTTC.

V usage is TRBV9 and J usage is TRBJ2-2; possible D gene TRBD2, 6 bases. Germline loops: CDR1 SGDLS, CDR2 YYNGEE. Trimming left V 0 bases short and J 1 base short, with 10 bases between. The CDR3 length is 16 residues. Here the CDR3 DNA reads TGTGCCAGCAGCGTAGGAACGGGACTGAACACCGGGGAGCTGTTTTTT. Its translation: CASSVGTGLNTGELFF.

By share, this clone ranks as medium-sized (0.01 to 0.1%). The CDR3 region is CSASPSGREDEQFF. The DNA of the CDR3 is TGCAGCGCTTCCCCTAGCGGGAGGGAGGACGAGCAGTTCTTC. The V gene is TRBV29-1, the J gene TRBJ2-1, with 12 bases lining up with TRBD2. This CDR3 region has 14 residues. Trimming at V came to 7 bases and at J to 10 bases, leaving 11 bases not matched to a gene. Germline V gene sequence: CDR1 SQVTM, CDR2 ANQGSEA.

The chain couples TRBV10-2 to TRBJ1-5; D perhaps matches TRBD1 (5 bases). Germline lookup yields CDR1 WSHSY and CDR2 SAAADI. V lost 0 bases to trimming and J lost 6 bases, with 12 bases between them. This CDR3 region has 15 residues. The CDR3 loop is CASSESTAGSQPQHF. CDR3 sequence (DNA): TGCGCCAGCAGTGAGTCGACGGCAGGGTCTCAGCCCCAGCATTTT.